This T cell receptor beta chain appears in the sequencing data of a study of cytomegalovirus exposure and HLA in healthy donors (dated by TCRdb to about 2017). Regarding the research as a whole: According to an earlier analysis of 587 of the donors, 150 million to 200 million T cells yielded 90 million to 130 million unique TCR beta sequences and approximately 300 Gb of sequence data. An earlier analysis of around 580 of the donors used high-throughput TCR beta sequencing to judge whether each TCR beta V gene segment behaved as functional or pseudogenic. The study aimed to test whether cataloging public T cell receptors could reveal signatures of past pathogen exposure. A later analysis re-examined previously published TCR beta repertoires from 600 to 700 donors and added high-resolution HLA genotyping to investigate patterns of TCR occurrence. Every repertoire in the discovery cohort had been generated on one and the same sequencing platform. A few DR-DQ haplotypes were treated as single units for association and clustering because of strong linkage in the cohort. The number of typed donors differed by locus: about 620-640 for A, B, C, DRB1 and DQB1; approximately 530 for DQA1; about 600 for DPA1; and about 450 for DPB1. Among about 400 genotyped donors of the cohort, an average of approximately 240,000 unique TCR beta nucleotide sequences was sequenced per donor, of which 15% to 20% were non-productive. Of the approximately 400 genotyped donors, about 80% fell in the genetic ancestry cluster associated with self-reported Caucasian donors. A later genetic analysis took genome-wide SNP genotypes for about 65% of the 666 donors and used that subset as a discovery cohort. To predict cytomegalovirus infection status, the study brought together high-throughput TCR immunosequencing, statistical association of individual TCRs with disease status, and machine learning. The T cell repertoires of 666 subjects were profiled by immunosequencing and related to cytomegalovirus serostatus. A separate validation cohort of approximately 130 different subjects was used in addition to the roughly 700-subject first cohort. In the later analysis, no new phenotypic data were used to find candidate immune exposures; instead, reliance was placed on TCR beta sequences and their occurrence across donors. Donor age, sex, ethnicity and CMV serostatus were compiled alongside the repertoire data. Class I and class II HLA loci were covered by the typing at four-digit resolution. Roughly 290 gigabases of sequencing data and 75 million to 85 million unique TCR sequences made up an early release that covered 640 HLA-typed donors. Results the study describes overall, beyond this receptor: Compared with equally common non-associated chains, HLA-associated TCR beta chains in a later analysis were more clonally expanded and had lower generation probabilities. Strong co-occurrence of HLA alleles, especially DR and DQ, made assigning TCR associations to individual alleles difficult. The authors suggested that the approach could potentially be generalized to other disease states and immunological phenotypes. In the study, around 160 TCR beta chains were listed as associated with cytomegalovirus. CMV serostatus was the only immune exposure information available for the cohort. According to a later analysis, most CMV-associated TCR beta chains appeared to be HLA-restricted, and the HLA associations seemed to be driven largely by CMV exposure. An association between a missense DCLRE1C variant and V-gene and J-gene trimming of TCR beta chains was found in a later genetic analysis and replicated in an independent cohort. In an earlier analysis of 587 of the donors, most TCR beta V segments were observed in productive rearrangements about 87% or about 30% of the time, broadly matching IMGT annotations. Roughly 15 rarely observed V segments, including chromosome 9 orphons, were excluded from the earlier analysis of some 590 of the donors because counts were too low. A further reported finding was that TCR beta sequences accurately predicted the HLA-A and HLA-B alleles for most subjects in the first cohort. In a later analysis, some 17,000 TCR beta sequences were associated with specific HLA alleles at a false discovery rate of 0.05. The sequencing pipeline was judged likely to have produced a cluster of highly shared sequence variants as a technical artifact. In a later analysis, the rate of TCR association differed among HLA loci, with DRB1 alleles having the most associated TCRs and HLA-C alleles having the fewest. Three of the identified cytomegalovirus-associated TCR beta chains were confirmed in vitro to be specific for cytomegalovirus antigens. Linkage disequilibrium might explain the correlated functional status among segregating V segments, but an unknown experimental factor could not be excluded. Because HLA typing was missing for some donors at each locus, association tests included only the typed subset. Only TCR beta chains were sequenced in this cohort, and the absence of alpha or paired-chain data limited detectable features. Because the 87-base-pair reads could not distinguish some IMGT-functional V segments, including TRBV6-2 and TRBV6-3, those segments were excluded. According to a later genetic analysis, donors in an Asian-associated ancestry cluster had fewer N-insertions in productive TCRs than the approximately 630-donor mean. Most TCR sequences were seen in very few donors, while some public TCRs were found in many individuals. The presence/absence analyses assumed that sequencing depth was roughly uniform across donors, and that assumption may not be true. The classifier was reported to diagnose cytomegalovirus status with high specificity and sensitivity in both the original and validation cohorts. A later analysis reported that several top co-occurrence clusters appeared linked to parvovirus B19, influenza, CMV and Epstein-Barr virus.

The library relied on the immunoSEQ multiplex PCR assay. A mixture of 60 forward primers for TCR Vbeta segments and 13 reverse primers for TCR Jbeta segments was used in the multiplex PCR. The CDR3 region of rearranged TCR beta genes was amplified from genomic DNA with a multiplex PCR assay. On the Illumina HiSeq System, the amplified TCR beta libraries were sequenced as 87-base-pair reads. The published analysis was carried out like this. Across the 670 or so repertoires, a later analysis counted 80 million or so unique TCR beta chains, around 10 million of which were shared by at least two donors. Raw reads were error-corrected and collapsed into unique sequences by a nearest-neighbor algorithm in which closely related sequences were merged to remove PCR and sequencing errors. To assign V, D and J gene segments, CDR3 sequences were aligned to IMGT reference sequences. For a sequence to be retained, a match of at least six nucleotides to both a V gene segment and a J gene segment was required. A rearrangement was called productive if the CDR3 had no stop codons and remained in frame with V and J, and every other rearrangement was called non-productive. Following IMGT convention, CDR3 was defined as the stretch from the second conserved V-encoded cysteine to the conserved J-encoded phenylalanine. Sequences without an unambiguous match to a single V gene segment were excluded from the earlier analysis of a few hundred of the donors. In an earlier analysis of some 590 of the donors, a V segment was called functional when productive rearrangements were above 56.7%, and segregating when the standard deviation between donors exceeded 5%. To diagnose cytomegalovirus status from the catalog of TCR beta chain sequences, a statistical classification framework was built. V and J gene assignment, in a later analysis, came from comparing TCR nucleotide sequences with IMGT/GENE-DB human TR gene sequences. A later analysis assigned CDR3 sequences and most-parsimonious VDJ recombination scenarios with the TCRdist pipeline. In a later analysis, each TCR beta chain was defined by its CDR3 amino acid sequence together with its V-gene family, and reads without a unique V-gene family were excluded. A later analysis removed 592 highly shared, low-generation-probability nucleotide sequences to deal with suspected cross-contamination and a sequencing artifact. In a later analysis, a clonal expansion index for each public chain was calculated from normalized within-repertoire ranks of inferred template counts. A later analysis computed generation probabilities with a VDJ recombination model fitted to out-of-frame rearrangements, and checked the results against IGoR. Hypergeometric tests were used in a later analysis to score TCR-TCR, TCR-HLA and TCR-CMV co-occurrence, with a repertoire-size bias correction applied to the TCR pairs. False discovery rates were estimated in a later analysis by permuting HLA or CMV assignments 20 times. In a later analysis, co-occurring TCRs were grouped with DBSCAN, and TCRdist sequence similarity was added when clustering was performed within HLA-allele-positive subsets. Co-occurrence clustering excluded repertoires with fewer than 30,000 or more than 120,000 public chains, plus five with anomalous nucleotide sharing. TCRdb stores this immuneACCESS table with in-frame sequences only. Part of the clones is absent; in the studies checked, under half of the shortfall reflects unresolved V genes, and no reason is known for the rest. The V and J calls and the clone size are those of that table, but D and trimming were determined from the DNA. For this sample the table gives some 130,000 clones, of which just under 80% were detected only once. The ten largest account for 4.8% of the sample.

For CDR1 and CDR2, the germline V gene (reference sequence) lists MNHNY and SVGAGI. The CDR3 runs 13 residues from the cysteine to the phenylalanine. The DNA shown is the 39-base CDR3, in frame from base 1. V is pared back by 6 bases and J by 0 bases, with 9 bases lying between the germline termini. The cohort comprised fewer than 750 healthy bone marrow donors. At the time of sampling, every cohort member was nominally healthy, though immune exposures that went unrecorded were likely present. Of the 650 to 750 cohort members, around 280 had positive CMV serostatus and fewer than 450 had negative CMV serostatus, and CMV serostatus was not recorded for the donor. A peripheral blood sample was collected from each donor, and TCR beta sequencing was performed on peripheral blood mononuclear cells. The Qiagen DNeasy Blood Extraction Kit was used to extract genomic DNA from the blood cell samples. The count of this clone is one. Its antigen has not been determined. No clone much larger than this one lies a single base away; base qualities are absent.

The sequence links TRBV6-6 to TRBJ2-7, with an unclear D gene assignment. Sequenced material: PBMCs. This receptor was obtained from a man in his thirties or forties in good health. The CDR3 here reads CASSSPGSYEQYF. In nucleotide form, the sequence is TGTGCCAGCAGCTCACCCGGCTCCTACGAGCAGTACTTC.